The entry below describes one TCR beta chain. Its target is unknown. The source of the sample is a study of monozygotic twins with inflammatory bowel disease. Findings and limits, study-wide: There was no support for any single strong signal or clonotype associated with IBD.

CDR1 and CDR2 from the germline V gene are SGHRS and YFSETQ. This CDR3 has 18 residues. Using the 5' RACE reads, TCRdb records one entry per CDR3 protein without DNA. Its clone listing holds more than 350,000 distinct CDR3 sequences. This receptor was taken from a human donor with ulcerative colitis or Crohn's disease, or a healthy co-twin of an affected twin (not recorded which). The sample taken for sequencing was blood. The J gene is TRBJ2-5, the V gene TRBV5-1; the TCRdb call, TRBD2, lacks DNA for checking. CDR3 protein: CASSQSGTSGAYQETQYF.